Following are 10 T cell receptor beta chains from one sample sequenced in a study of T cell clonality in common variable immunodeficiency. Study outcomes and limitations: Fewer deletions and N-nucleotide insertions were reportedly seen in common variable immunodeficiency TCR beta sequences.

Measured with immunoSEQ multiplex PCR; TCRdb has only the in-frame clones, and not every one. The table lists about 20,000 clones, with no singletons. These receptors' antigens are unknown. Sequences were obtained from peripheral blood mononuclear cells. The origin of the receptors is a human donor with common variable immunodeficiency.

Comment on this clone: The DNA ends 3 residues before the CDR3 does, and the rest of the CDR3 is filled in from the germline J gene. The genes are TRBV2 and TRBJ2-5; a weak D match, TRBD2 (5 bases). The CDR3 totals 15 residues. The V end was cut by 1 base, the J end by 4 bases, with 13 bases between. The germline V gene has CDR1 SNHLY and CDR2 FYNNEI. The CDR3 reads CASSEGKGGGETQYF. The sequenced CDR3 bases are TGTGCCAGCAGTGAAGGGAAAGGAGGCGGAGAGACC.

In its sample, this clone was seen a few times. The read comes to an end 3 residues before the CDR3 does, leaving the germline J gene to fill in the end. The chain uses TRBV18 and TRBJ2-3; a possible D gene is TRBD1 (6 bases). V gave up 2 bases and J gave up 3 bases, with 12 bases separating them. The V gene's germline CDR1 is KGHSH and CDR2 LQKENI. The CDR3 contains 15 residues. The CDR3 is CASSPSGHRTDTQYF. CDR3 DNA (partial): TGTGCCAGCTCACCATCGGGACATAGGACAGATACG.

This clone rates as medium-sized (0.01 to 0.1%). The CDR3 is cut off 3 residues early in the read; its end comes from the germline J gene. The chain is built from TRBV7-9 and TRBJ2-5; D may be TRBD1 or TRBD2 (6 bases each). This CDR3 comprises 15 residues. Germline V gene sequence: CDR1 SEHNR, CDR2 FQNEAQ (reference sequence). The germline V and J ends were trimmed by 5 bases and 1 base, with 14 bases remaining between them. The CDR3 DNA, read in part, is TGTGCCAGCAGCCGGAGCGGAGGGGGCCAAGAGACC. Protein sequence: CASSRSGGGQET. The whole CDR3 reads CASSRSGGGQETQYF.

This clone was detected a few times. The missing CDR3 end, 3 residues past where the read stops, is filled in from the germline J gene. The genes are TRBV5-4 and TRBJ2-5; a weak D match, TRBD2 (6 bases). The ends were cut back, 4 bases at V and 7 bases at J, with 8 bases in the middle. The germline V gene has CDR1 SGHNT and CDR2 YYREEE (reference sequence). The CDR3 runs 11 residues. The DNA read from the CDR3 is TGTGCCAGCAGCGCGGGGTGGACC. This gives the protein CASSAGWT. Given in full, the CDR3 is CASSAGWTQYF.

Turning to this clone: The read falls 3 residues short of the CDR3 end, and the missing part is taken from the germline J gene. The rearrangement links TRBV7-2 to TRBJ1-1; TRBD1 might be the D (5 bases). V was pared by 5 bases and J by 5 bases, with 15 bases between. This CDR3 spans 14 amino acids. Germline CDR1 reads SGHTA; CDR2 reads FQGNSA. This CDR3 is CASSPQGLRTEAFF. The sequenced part of the CDR3 DNA is TGTGCCAGCAGCCCCCAGGGCTTGAGGACTGAA.

The CDR3 loop reads CASSLDRGASYEQYF. Incomplete CDR3 DNA: TGTGCCAGCAGCTTAGACAGGGGCGCCTCCTACGAG. The chain uses TRBV7-6 and TRBJ2-7; 7 bases line up with TRBD1. The missing CDR3 end, 3 residues past where the read stops, is filled in from the germline J gene. After removal of 1 base from V and 0 bases from J, the junction contained 3 bases not matched to a gene. Germline values: CDR1 SGHVS, CDR2 FNYEAQ. CDR3 length: 15 residues. Drawing the rest from reference TRBV7-6 and TRBJ2-7, the complete variable domain is GAGVSQSPRYKVTKRGQDVALRCDPISGHVSLYWYRQALGQGPEFLTYFNYEAQQDKSGLPNDRFSAERPEGSISTLTIQRTEQRDSAMYRCASSLDRGASYEQYFGPGTRLTVT.

Turning to this clone: The CDR3 end falls 3 residues outside the read, so it is completed with the germline J gene. The chain employs TRBV20-1 and TRBJ2-3; TRBD2 aligns across 7 bases. The germline V gene has CDR1 DFQATT and CDR2 SNEGSKA (reference sequence). The V and J ends lost 2 bases and 1 base, in that order; junction bases with no gene match: 9. The CDR3 contains 16 residues. Incomplete CDR3 DNA: TGCAGTGCTAGATCCCCCCGGGCGGGGGGCACAGATACG. The encoded protein is CSARSPRAGGTDT. The entire CDR3 sequence reads CSARSPRAGGTDTQYF.

A word on this clone: The CDR3 goes on 3 residues after the read ends, and that part is filled in from the germline J gene. The sample has other DNA sequences that encode this CDR3 too. V and J are TRBV2 and TRBJ2-1, with TRBD2 identical over 7 bases. Germline V gene data show CDR1 as SNHLY and CDR2 as FYNNEI. This CDR3 contains 15 residues. Trimming removed 4 bases from V and 4 bases from J; junction bases left unmatched: 7. CDR3 amino acids: CASSVRGGDYNEQFF. The sequenced part of the CDR3 DNA is TGTGCCAGCAGTGTCCGTGGGGGGGATTACAATGAG. The full variable domain, its missing parts supplied by reference TRBV2 and TRBJ2-1, is EPEVTQTPSHQVTQMGQEVILRCVPISNHLYFYWYRQILGQKVEFLVSFYNNEISEKSEIFDDQFSVERPDGSNFTLKIRSTKLEDSAMYFCASSVRGGDYNEQFFGPGTRLTVL.

There are many counts of this clone. The CDR3 goes on 3 residues after the read ends, and that part is filled in from the germline J gene. This chain uses TRBV5-1 with TRBJ1-1; D may be TRBD1 (6 bases). This CDR3 is built from 14 residues. Germline values: CDR1 SGHRS, CDR2 YFSETQ. V gave up 1 base and J gave up 2 bases, with 9 bases separating them. CDR3 DNA (partial): TGCGCCAGCAGCTTGCCAGGGGTTAACACTGAA. Protein sequence: CASSLPGVNTE. The full CDR3 reads CASSLPGVNTEAFF.

Partial CDR3 DNA: TGTGCCAGCAGCAATAGGGACAGGGAAACCGAA. This codes for CASSNRDRETE. In full, the CDR3 is CASSNRDRETEAFF. V and J are TRBV7-9 and TRBJ1-1; TRBD1 aligns across 9 bases. The read gets to within 3 residues of the CDR3 end, and the germline J gene fills in the rest. The CDR3 sequence is 14 residues long. Germline-derived CDR1 and CDR2 are SEHNR and FQNEAQ (reference sequence).